One and the same sample provided the 16 T cell receptor beta chains below, sequenced in a study of blood T cells in healthy people across ages. Then a second PCR, running about 6 to 11 cycles, was carried out with a sample-barcoded 5' primer and a J-beta primer mix. TCRdb called the 5' RACE reads again in MiXCR, with one record for every CDR3 protein. The sample yields about 1.4 million distinct CDR3 sequences, approximately 60% seen once. The specimen sequenced was blood. These receptors were obtained from a man aged 18 to 30 in good health.

This clonotype was counted only a few times. The V call is TRBV14, the J call TRBJ2-7; 7 bases map to TRBD1. Trimming took 4 bases from V and 3 from J; bases not matched to a gene: 6. Per germline, CDR1 SGHDN and CDR2 FVKESK. This CDR3 comprises 14 residues. This CDR3 reads CASSPSWDSYEQYF. For the CDR3, the DNA is TGTGCCAGCAGCCCAAGCTGGGACAGCTACGAGCAGTACTTC.

The J gene is TRBJ2-7, the V gene TRBV4-1; unclear D gene. The CDR3 is made up of 16 amino acids. V dropped 0 bases and J dropped 2 bases, with 14 bases sitting between them. CDR1 is MGHRA, CDR2 YSYEKL, per germline. The DNA of the CDR3 is TGCGCCAGCAGCCAAGACGCCGGCGGTGCCCCCTACGAGCAGTACTTC. Translation: CASSQDAGGAPYEQYF.

This clonotype was counted only a few times. V is TRBV29-1 and J is TRBJ2-3; D possibly corresponds to TRBD1 (7 bases). Germline lookup yields CDR1 SQVTM and CDR2 ANQGSEA. This CDR3 is built from 13 residues. Deletions cut 3 bases from V and 4 bases from J, with 11 bases between. CDR3 DNA: TGCAGCGTTGAGGGCAGGGGGGCAGATACGCAGTATTTT. Translated: CSVEGRGADTQYF.

This clonotype has just a few counts. This chain joins TRBV10-3 and TRBJ1-1; D remains unclear. Germline CDR1 is ENHRY and CDR2 is SYGVKD. Trimming removed 4 bases from V and 1 base from J, with 7 bases in between. The CDR3 totals 13 residues. The CDR3 is CAISVAGNTEAFF. In DNA form, the CDR3 reads TGTGCCATCAGTGTGGCCGGGAACACTGAAGCTTTCTTT.

DNA of the CDR3: TGTGCCAGCAGCCCAGGACGACTAGCGGGGGACTCCTACAATGAGCAGTTCTTC. It is translated as CASSPGRLAGDSYNEQFF. The rearrangement links TRBV7-9 to TRBJ2-1; 12 bases map to TRBD2. The CDR3 has 18 amino acids. Germline loops: CDR1 SEHNR, CDR2 FQNEAQ (reference sequence). V gave up 5 bases and J gave up 0 bases; unmatched junction bases: 8.

Only a few counts were recorded for this clonotype. This sequence joins TRBV4-1 and TRBJ2-1; 7 bases agree with TRBD2. J gave up 2 bases and V 1 base, and 2 bases lay outside the gene matches. CDR3 size: 15 residues. Germline values: CDR1 MGHRA, CDR2 YSYEKL. For the CDR3, the DNA is TGCGCCAGCAGCCAAGGAAGCGGGGCCTACAATGAGCAGTTCTTC. Translating it yields CASSQGSGAYNEQFF.

This chain connects TRBV28 to TRBJ1-5; the D is unclear. CDR1 and CDR2 from the germline V gene are MDHEN and SYDVKM. CDR3 size: 14 residues. Trimming removed 4 bases from V and 4 bases from J, with 11 bases in between. The CDR3 is CASSYRVRNQPQHF. The CDR3, as DNA: TGTGCCAGCAGTTACCGGGTCAGGAATCAGCCCCAGCATTTT.

The chain uses TRBV28 and TRBJ2-3; D not resolved. CDR1 and CDR2 from the germline V gene are MDHEN and SYDVKM. Trimming took 7 bases from V and 6 from J, leaving 14 bases between them. CDR3 length: 13 amino acids. This chain's CDR3 is CASTARLADTQYF. In nucleotides, the CDR3 is TGTGCCAGCACCGCCCGTTTGGCGGATACGCAGTATTTT.

The rearrangement links TRBV20-1 to TRBJ2-7; 9 bases align to TRBD2. The V gene's germline CDR1 is DFQATT and CDR2 SNEGSKA (reference sequence). The CDR3 has 15 residues. The ends lost 0 bases at V and 4 bases at J; junction bases unmatched: 7. CDR3 region: CSARDLGGRAYEQYF. The CDR3 DNA reads TGCAGTGCTAGAGATCTAGGCGGGAGGGCTTACGAGCAGTACTTC.

The genes are TRBV20-1 and TRBJ2-3, with 8 bases fitting TRBD2. CDR3 length equals 15 residues. The junction had 8 bases not matched to a gene; V was cut back by 0 bases and J by 6 bases. CDR1 is DFQATT, CDR2 SNEGSKA, per germline (reference sequence). For the CDR3, the DNA is TGCAGTGCTAGAGATCGGGCGGGGGGCTTGGATACGCAGTATTTT. Residues: CSARDRAGGLDTQYF.

The chain combines TRBV7-2 with TRBJ2-3; 8 bases agree with TRBD2. V lost 1 base and J lost 0; bases outside the gene matches: 3. The CDR3 totals 16 residues. CDR1 and CDR2 (germline): SGHTA, FQGNSA. In DNA form, the CDR3 reads TGTGCCAGCAGCTTAGTCCCGGGGGGGAGCACAGATACGCAGTATTTT. It encodes CASSLVPGGSTDTQYF.

This clonotype was seen a few times. CDR3 in DNA: TGCAGTGCCGGGACAGGGGTCAATCAGCCCCAGCATTTT. This translates into CSAGTGVNQPQHF. The genes are TRBV20-1 and TRBJ1-5, with TRBD1 matching over 10 bases. Trimming cost V 6 bases and J 3 bases; bases outside gene matches: 2. This CDR3 is 13 amino acids long. Per germline, CDR1 DFQATT and CDR2 SNEGSKA (reference sequence).

Only a few counts were recorded for this clonotype. The CDR3 loop is CASSLMTGGSTEAFF. Here the CDR3 DNA reads TGCGCCAGCAGCTTAATGACAGGGGGTAGCACTGAAGCTTTCTTT. The chain has TRBV5-1 and TRBJ1-1, with 9 bases fitting TRBD1. The germline V gene has CDR1 SGHRS and CDR2 YFSETQ. V gave up 2 bases and J gave up 4 bases; unmatched junction bases: 6. The CDR3 has 15 residues.

The genes are TRBV6-4 and TRBJ1-1; D may be TRBD1 (5 bases). The CDR3 is 15 amino acids. Germline V gene lookup returns CDR1 MRHNA and CDR2 SNTAGT. Between the trimmed V and J ends, which lost 8 bases and 1 base, there was a span of 17 bases. The DNA for the CDR3 is TGTGCCAGCCGGAGAGAGAGACAGTCGAACACTGAAGCTTTCTTT. This translates into CASRRERQSNTEAFF.

J is TRBJ1-2 and V is TRBV5-1; possible D gene TRBD1, 6 bases. With 4 bases removed from V and 4 bases from J, the gap between germline ends came to 17 bases. This CDR3 has 15 amino acids. Germline CDR1 reads SGHRS; CDR2 reads YFSETQ. DNA of the CDR3: TGCGCCAGCAGCGTTAACAGGGAGGTTGGCTATGGCTACACCTTC. Its protein product is CASSVNREVGYGYTF.

The J gene is TRBJ2-1, the V gene TRBV20-1; 9 positions match TRBD2. The junction had 13 bases not matched to a gene; V was cut back by 6 bases and J by 7 bases. The CDR3 is 15 amino acids. Germline assignment: CDR1 DFQATT and CDR2 SNEGSKA (reference sequence). The CDR3 spells CSATNLAGFRNEQFF. The CDR3 DNA follows: TGCAGTGCAACGAACCTAGCGGGATTTCGGAATGAGCAGTTCTTC.